One sample yielded the 8 T cell receptor beta chains listed below, sequenced in a study of T cell responses to AZD1222 COVID-19 vaccine. The protocol was immunoSEQ multiplex PCR, while the TCRdb copy is restricted to in-frame clones and leaves out a portion. The top ten hold approximately 5% of the sample, which has approximately 97,000 clones, around 83% seen once. The starting material was peripheral blood, obtained on day 0 of AZD1222 vaccination. These receptors originate from an adult in good health.

The V call is TRBV27, the J call TRBJ2-6; 7 bases line up with TRBD1. CDR3 length: 16 amino acids. J was trimmed by 2 bases and V by 7 bases; bases with no gene match: 8. Looked up from germline, CDR1 is MNHEY and CDR2 is SMNVEV (reference sequence). The CDR3 bases are TGTGCCAGCACCCGGACAGGACTGCCTGGGGCCAACGTCCTGACTTTC. Translating it yields CASTRTGLPGANVLTF.

The gene calls are TRBV2 and TRBJ1-2, with D perhaps matching TRBD1 (5 bases). The length of the CDR3 is 12 residues. Per germline, CDR1 SNHLY and CDR2 FYNNEI. Between the trimmed V and J ends, which lost 6 bases and 4 bases, there was a span of 9 bases. The CDR3: CASRRDSYGYTF. The CDR3 bases are TGTGCCAGCAGGAGAGACAGCTATGGCTACACCTTC. Full variable domain (missing parts from reference TRBV2 and TRBJ1-2): EPEVTQTPSHQVTQMGQEVILRCVPISNHLYFYWYRQILGQKVEFLVSFYNNEISEKSEIFDDQFSVERPDGSNFTLKIRSTKLEDSAMYFCASRRDSYGYTFGSGTRLTVV.

The chain links TRBV19 to TRBJ1-4; the D is unclear. V lost 5 bases and J 1 base, leaving 11 bases between the germline ends. The CDR3 sequence is 15 residues long. Germline lookup yields CDR1 LNHDA and CDR2 SQIVND (reference sequence). CDR3 nucleotide sequence: TGTGCCAGTAGTGAAGATATTAAAACTAATGAAAAACTGTTTTTT. Encoded protein: CASSEDIKTNEKLFF. The whole variable domain, remainder taken from reference TRBV19 and TRBJ1-4, is DGGITQSPKYLFRKEGQNVTLSCEQNLNHDAMYWYRQDPGQGLRLIYYSQIVNDFQKGDIAEGYSVSREKKESFPLTVTSAQKNPTAFYLCASSEDIKTNEKLFFGSGTQLSVL.

The rearrangement uses TRBV28 and TRBJ2-1; possibly TRBD1 for D (5 bases). Germline CDR1 reads MDHEN; CDR2 reads SYDVKM. The V and J ends lost 6 bases and 4 bases respectively, with 13 bases between them. The length of the CDR3 is 14 residues. CDR3 nucleotide sequence: TGTGCCAGCAGAATACAGGAGATTTACAATGAGCAGTTCTTC. Protein sequence: CASRIQEIYNEQFF.

This chain uses TRBV29-1 with TRBJ1-4; D is uncertain. V was cut by 4 bases and J by 7 bases, with 10 bases left in between. The CDR3 runs 12 residues. CDR1 SQVTM and CDR2 ANQGSEA come from the germline V gene. DNA of the CDR3: TGCAGCGTTGGGGAACGGATTGAAAAACTGTTTTTT. It specifies CSVGERIEKLFF. Complete variable domain (other parts from reference TRBV29-1 and TRBJ1-4): SAVISQKPSRDICQRGTSLTIQCQVDSQVTMMFWYRQQPGQSLTLIATANQGSEATYESGFVIDKFPISRPNLTFSTLTVSNMSPEDSSIYLCSVGERIEKLFFGSGTQLSVL.

J is TRBJ2-4 and V is TRBV29-1; D might be TRBD1 or TRBD2, each matching 6 bases. The CDR3 runs 15 residues. CDR1 SQVTM and CDR2 ANQGSEA come from the germline V gene. V lost 6 bases and J 3 bases, leaving 18 bases between the germline ends. In DNA, the CDR3 is TGCAGCGTGCGGGACACCCTTTTGGGCAAAAACATTCAGTACTTC. Translating it yields CSVRDTLLGKNIQYF.

The J gene is TRBJ2-1, the V gene TRBV3-1 (or the pseudogene TRBV3-2); 10 nucleotides line up with TRBD2. This CDR3 contains 16 residues. The germline gives CDR1 LGHDT, CDR2 YNNKEL (reference sequence). With 0 bases clipped from V and 9 bases from J, the junction kept 8 bases outside the gene matches. The CDR3 DNA reads as TGTGCCAGCAGCCAAGAGGAGCGGGGGGGCTACTGTGAGCAGTTCTTC. This translates into CASSQEERGGYCEQFF.

This chain connects TRBV30 to TRBJ2-5; D unresolved. CDR1 GTSNPN and CDR2 SVGIG come from the germline V gene (reference sequence). Trimming shortened V by 0 bases and J by 4 bases, and 3 bases separated the two germline ends. This CDR3 has 11 amino acids. The CDR3, as DNA: TGTGCCTGGAGTGTAGCAGAGACCCAGTACTTC. This encodes CAWSVAETQYF.